The present T cell receptor (beta chain) was sequenced within a study of CXCR3-negative and CXCR3-positive naive CD8 T cells. A CD45RO-CCR7+CD27+CD95- profile was what naive CD8+ T cells displayed. With UMI labels, 5' RACE was used to prepare the TRB cDNA libraries. TCRdb re-called the 5' RACE reads and gives one entry per CDR3 protein, without DNA. The table counts about 120,000 distinct CDR3 sequences; around 0.36% lies in the top ten. Points on this clonotype: What it binds is unknown.

This CDR3 has 13 residues. Germline V gene data show CDR1 as MNHEY and CDR2 as SVGAGI. General observations from the study: CXCR3-negative naive cells had less hydrophobic TRB CDR3s than did CXCR3-positive naive cells. Similar TRBV-TRBJ usage was seen in naive cells (both CXCR3-negative and CXCR3-positive), but memory cells differed.

The chain links TRBV6-5 to TRBJ1-1; TCRdb's D call of TRBD1 is untestable without DNA. Sequenced input: naive CXCR3+ CD8+ T cells from blood. Stated subset: CD45RO-CCR7+CD27+CD95- naive CD8+ T cells expressing CXCR3 (TNR3+). The origin of this receptor is a human donor in good health. Some clones in this sample may be carry-over from other donors' samples. CDR3 loop: CASLGGASTEAFF.